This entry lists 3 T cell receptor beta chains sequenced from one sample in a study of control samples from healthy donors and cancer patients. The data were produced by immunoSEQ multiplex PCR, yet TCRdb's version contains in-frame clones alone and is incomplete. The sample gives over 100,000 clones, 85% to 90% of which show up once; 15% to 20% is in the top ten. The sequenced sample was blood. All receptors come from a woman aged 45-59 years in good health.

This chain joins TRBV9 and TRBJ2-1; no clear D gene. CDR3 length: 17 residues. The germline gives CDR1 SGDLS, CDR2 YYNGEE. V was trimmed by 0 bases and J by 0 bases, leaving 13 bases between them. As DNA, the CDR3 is TGTGCCAGCAGCGTAGCCTATTACTCTAGCTCCTACAATGAGCAGTTCTTC. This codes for CASSVAYYSSSYNEQFF.

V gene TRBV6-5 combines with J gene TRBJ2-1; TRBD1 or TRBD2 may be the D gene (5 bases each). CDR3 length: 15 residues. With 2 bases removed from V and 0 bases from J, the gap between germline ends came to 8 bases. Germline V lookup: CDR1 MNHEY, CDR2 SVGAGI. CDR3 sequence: CASSYGTYSYNEQFF. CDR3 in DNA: TGTGCCAGCAGTTACGGGACGTACTCCTACAATGAGCAGTTCTTC.

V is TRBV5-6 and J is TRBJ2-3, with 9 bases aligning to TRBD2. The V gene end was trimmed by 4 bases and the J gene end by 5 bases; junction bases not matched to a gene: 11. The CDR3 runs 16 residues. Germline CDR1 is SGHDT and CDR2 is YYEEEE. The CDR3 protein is CASSGFSGSPRDTQYF. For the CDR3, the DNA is TGTGCCAGCAGCGGATTTAGCGGGAGCCCGCGAGATACGCAGTATTTT.